The following is a T cell receptor (beta chain) sequence with its context. The data originate from a study of blood T cell repertoires in COVID-19. CDR1 is LGHNA, CDR2 YSLEER, per germline. V lost 7 bases, J lost 5 bases, and 2 bases stayed unmatched. CDR3 length: 13 residues. Libraries were prepared by immunoSEQ multiplex PCR; TCRdb keeps only in-frame clonotypes and omits some of them. The sample contains some 670,000 clones, around 90% of which appear only once. The sample was peripheral blood. The chain uses TRBV4-3 and TRBJ1-6, with TRBD1 matching 7 bases. The TCR originated in a woman between 18 and 29 years old with acute or convalescent COVID-19. The CDR3 coding sequence is TGCGCCAGCAATGACAGGGATAATTCACCCCTCCACTTT. Amino acid sequence: CASNDRDNSPLHF.